The next 32 T cell receptor beta chains were all read from a single sample in a study of blood T cell repertoires in COVID-19. Sequencing was performed with immunoSEQ multiplex PCR; in TCRdb, only in-frame clones are kept and a portion is missing. Here the sample spans some 70,000 clones, 80% being singletons. Source material: peripheral blood. Receptor source: a human donor in a cohort sampled during active COVID-19.

CDR3 region: CASSSVQGAEAFF. CDR3 in DNA: TGTGCCAGCAGCTCTGTACAGGGAGCTGAAGCTTTCTTT. This sequence joins TRBV7-3 and TRBJ1-1; TRBD1 is a possible D gene (6 bases). V was shortened by 4 bases and J by 6 bases, with 12 bases between the two germline ends. The germline V gene has CDR1 SGHTA and CDR2 FQGTGA. The CDR3 has 13 amino acids.

This clone was observed a handful of times. The J gene is TRBJ2-2, the V gene TRBV2; D is undetermined. This CDR3 is 13 amino acids long. CDR1 and CDR2 from the germline V gene are SNHLY and FYNNEI. V gave up 6 bases and J gave up 1 base, with 6 bases separating them. CDR3 nucleotide sequence: TGTGCCAGCAGGCACGGGAACACCGGGGAGCTGTTTTTT. Its protein is CASRHGNTGELFF.

V gene TRBV28 combines with J gene TRBJ2-2; the match to TRBD1 covers 9 bases. V shed 3 bases and J 6 bases; nucleotides not matched to a gene: 11. The CDR3 is made up of 17 amino acids. Germline V gives CDR1 MDHEN, CDR2 SYDVKM. The chain's CDR3 is CASSFSGTGRRAGELFF. The CDR3 coding sequence is TGTGCCAGCAGTTTTTCTGGGACAGGGCGGAGGGCCGGGGAGCTGTTTTTT.

The rearrangement joins TRBV5-1 to TRBJ2-5, with 8 bases identical to TRBD1. Per germline, CDR1 SGHRS and CDR2 YFSETQ. The V segment lost 6 bases and the J segment 2 bases; nucleotides outside the gene matches: 12. The length of the CDR3 is 16 residues. The CDR3 protein is CASTLGGTGGQETQYF. In DNA, the CDR3 is TGCGCCAGCACCTTAGGCGGGACAGGAGGGCAAGAGACCCAGTACTTC.

J is TRBJ2-1 and V is TRBV9, with unresolved D. V lost 3 bases, J lost 0 bases, and 10 bases lay in between. This CDR3 contains 15 residues. Germline CDR1 SGDLS, CDR2 YYNGEE. The CDR3 spells CASSDRLTSYNEQFF. CDR3 bases: TGTGCCAGCAGCGACCGACTGACCTCCTACAATGAGCAGTTCTTC.

This chain connects TRBV18 to TRBJ1-1; 7 positions match TRBD1. Germline assignment: CDR1 KGHSH and CDR2 LQKENI. With 3 bases clipped from V and 11 bases from J, the junction kept 6 bases outside the gene matches. The CDR3 is 12 residues long. The CDR3 DNA sequence: TGTGCCAGCTCACCCGTCGACAGGGCTGCTTTCTTT. It codes for CASSPVDRAAFF.

J is TRBJ1-6 and V is TRBV9; no firm D call. V was shortened by 4 bases and J by 10 bases, with 12 bases between the two germline ends. Looked up from germline, CDR1 is SGDLS and CDR2 is YYNGEE. This CDR3 region has 13 residues. The CDR3 is CASSPQVSSPLHF. For the CDR3, the DNA is TGTGCCAGCAGCCCCCAGGTCTCATCACCCCTCCACTTT.

The gene calls are TRBV29-1 and TRBJ2-3; possible D gene TRBD2, 6 bases. This CDR3 contains 13 residues. Looked up from germline, CDR1 is SQVTM and CDR2 is ANQGSEA. Trimming removed 5 bases at V and 3 bases at J, with 12 bases between. DNA for the CDR3: TGCAGCGTTCTTCTTAGCGGAACAGATACGCAGTATTTT. Translation gives CSVLLSGTDTQYF.

The chain recombines TRBV6-2 or TRBV6-3 with TRBJ2-7, with TRBD2 matching 10 bases. Germline assignment: CDR1 MNHEY and CDR2 SVGEGT. V dropped 5 bases and J dropped 0; count of bases not matched to a gene: 1. CDR3 length equals 14 residues. CDR3 sequence: CASSTSGNSYEQYV. CDR3 sequence (DNA): TGTGCCAGCAGTACTAGCGGGAACTCCTACGAGCAGTACGTC.

This sequence joins TRBV6-5 and TRBJ2-2; a weak D match, TRBD1 (5 bases). Trimming removed 7 bases at V and 8 bases at J, with 8 bases between. CDR1 is MNHEY and CDR2 is SVGAGI in the germline V gene. This CDR3 has 11 amino acids. The CDR3 region has the DNA TGTGCCAGCAAACGACAGGGGGAGCTGTTTTTT. It encodes CASKRQGELFF.

V usage is TRBV18 and J usage is TRBJ2-6; D might be TRBD2 (5 bases). With 2 bases removed from V and 0 bases from J, the gap between germline ends came to 14 bases. The V gene's germline CDR1 is KGHSH and CDR2 LQKENI. CDR3 length equals 18 residues. The CDR3 here is CASSPRTERTSGANVLTF. The CDR3 nucleotides are TGTGCCAGCTCACCAAGAACTGAGCGGACCTCTGGGGCCAACGTCCTGACTTTC.

The chain has TRBV21-1 and TRBJ2-7; the D segment call TRBD2 is taken from the table without a DNA check. TRBV21-1 is flagged as a pseudogene. This CDR3 comprises 18 residues. The CDR3 protein is CASTRGLTEAVTPYEQYV. The CDR3 DNA is TGTGCCAGCACCCGAGGACTTACAGAGGCAGTTACCCCATACGAGCAGTACGTC.

The rearrangement links TRBV4-1 to TRBJ1-1, with TRBD1 identical over 7 bases. The V gene end was trimmed by 1 base and the J gene end by 5 bases; junction bases not matched to a gene: 10. The CDR3 is made up of 16 amino acids. CDR1 and CDR2 from the germline V gene are MGHRA and YSYEKL. The CDR3 DNA is TGCGCCAGCAGCCAAGTAAGGGGTCAGGGGGGAACTGAAGCTTTCTTT. Translating it yields CASSQVRGQGGTEAFF.

V is TRBV19 and J is TRBJ1-1; a possible D gene is TRBD1 (5 bases). V lost 1 base to trimming and J lost 4 bases, with 10 bases between them. In germline, CDR1 is LNHDA, CDR2 SQIVND (reference sequence). CDR3 length: 14 amino acids. The chain's CDR3 is CASSIGSGGTEAFF. CDR3 DNA sequence: TGTGCCAGTAGTATAGGGTCGGGGGGCACTGAAGCTTTCTTT.

The chain employs TRBV7-9 and TRBJ1-1, with D hard to call. The CDR3 contains 13 residues. The germline V and J ends were trimmed by 2 bases and 6 bases, with 10 bases remaining between them. CDR1 is SEHNR and CDR2 is FQNEAQ in the germline V gene (reference sequence). The CDR3 DNA sequence: TGTGCCAGCAGCTTATTAGAAAGCTCTGAAGCTTTCTTT. It yields the protein CASSLLESSEAFF.

This CDR3 is CASSGGLAGGRSSYEQYV. DNA for the CDR3: TGCGCCAGCAGCGGAGGACTAGCGGGAGGGAGGAGCTCCTACGAGCAGTACGTC. J is TRBJ2-7 and V is TRBV5-1, with 15 bases lining up with TRBD2. V trimming: 4 bases; J trimming: 0 bases; junction bases outside the gene matches: 8. The CDR3 consists of 18 residues. CDR1 and CDR2 from the germline V gene are SGHRS and YFSETQ.

The rearrangement joins TRBV30 to TRBJ1-4; TRBD1 matches at 9 bases. V was pared by 4 bases and J by 7 bases, with 13 bases of the junction left unmatched. From germline, CDR1 is GTSNPN and CDR2 SVGIG (reference sequence). The CDR3 is 16 amino acids. The DNA of the CDR3 is TGTGCCTGGACTCGAACCGGGACAGGGTATAGTGAAAAACTGTTTTTT. It encodes CAWTRTGTGYSEKLFF.

This rearrangement joins TRBV11-3 to TRBJ1-1, with D possibly matching TRBD1 (6 bases). Per the germline V gene, CDR1 is SGHNT and CDR2 is YENEEA. The CDR3 sequence is 13 residues long. Trimming took 5 bases from V and 5 from J, leaving 12 bases between them. CDR3 protein: CASSQGQFTEAFF. The CDR3 nucleotides are TGTGCCAGCAGCCAAGGACAGTTTACTGAAGCTTTCTTT.

The rearrangement links TRBV12-3 or TRBV12-4 to TRBJ2-3; D not resolved. The CDR3 loop spans 12 amino acids. V lost 3 bases and J lost 6, with 7 bases in between. CDR3 sequence (DNA): TGTGCCAGCAGTTTTCTGCGGGATACGCAGTATTTT. Translated, it gives CASSFLRDTQYF.

The J gene is TRBJ1-4, the V gene TRBV7-2; the D gene is possibly TRBD1 (6 bases). CDR1 is SGHTA, CDR2 FQGNSA, per germline. The CDR3 totals 15 residues. Trimming removed 2 bases from V and 7 bases from J, with 14 bases in between. The CDR3, as DNA: TGTGCCAGCAGCTTACAACAGGGTGGGGTTGAAAAACTGTTTTTT. Translated: CASSLQQGGVEKLFF.

The rearrangement links TRBV7-8 to TRBJ2-6; 8 bases align to TRBD1. The CDR3 is made up of 18 amino acids. Trimming cost V 7 bases and J 4 bases; bases outside gene matches: 15. Germline values: CDR1 SGHVS, CDR2 FQNEAQ. The CDR3 region has the DNA TGTGCCAGCACTAGATTAGGACAGGGATTATCCGGGGCCAACGTCCTGACTTTC. It encodes CASTRLGQGLSGANVLTF.

This clone was seen once. The rearrangement joins TRBV12-3 or TRBV12-4 to TRBJ1-2, with D tentatively TRBD1 (5 bases). With 3 bases removed from V and 4 bases from J, the gap between germline ends came to 9 bases. The CDR3 totals 13 residues. As DNA, the CDR3 is TGTGCCAGCAGTTTGGGGGAGGGCTATGGCTACACCTTC. It encodes CASSLGEGYGYTF.

The rearrangement links TRBV6-2 or TRBV6-3 to TRBJ2-7; TRBD1 matches 8 bases. Germline CDR1 reads MNHEY; CDR2 reads SVGEGT. This CDR3 contains 14 residues. Trimming at V came to 4 bases and at J to 7 bases, leaving 9 bases not matched to a gene. The DNA for the CDR3 is TGTGCCAGCAGTTTCCGGGGACAGGACGTTGAGCAGTACGTC. It is translated as CASSFRGQDVEQYV.

The CDR3 protein is CASSIPGLAGGPQYF. For the CDR3, the DNA is TGTGCCAGTAGTATCCCCGGACTAGCGGGGGGGCCCCAGTACTTC. V gene TRBV19 combines with J gene TRBJ2-5, with 15 bases fitting TRBD2. With 3 bases clipped from V and 9 bases from J, the junction kept 5 bases outside the gene matches. Germline loops: CDR1 LNHDA, CDR2 SQIVND (reference sequence). The length of the CDR3 is 15 residues.

This clone appeared a single time. The rearrangement links TRBV29-1 to TRBJ1-1, with TRBD1 as a possible D gene (6 bases). V lost 7 bases, J lost 1 base, and 10 bases lay in between. There are 12 residues in the CDR3. Germline CDR1 SQVTM, CDR2 ANQGSEA. CDR3 sequence reads: CSANRANTEAFF. As DNA, the CDR3 is TGCAGCGCAAACAGGGCGAACACTGAAGCTTTCTTT.

This chain links TRBV6-2 or TRBV6-3 with TRBJ2-3, with D maybe TRBD2 (5 bases). The CDR3 length is 15 residues. V lost 2 bases, J lost 4 bases, and 13 bases lay in between. Germline CDR1 and CDR2: MNHEY and SVGEGT. The CDR3: CASSYRRLPSDTQYF. The CDR3 region has the DNA TGTGCCAGCAGTTACCGGAGACTACCTTCAGATACGCAGTATTTT.

The chain recombines TRBV14 with TRBJ2-5; D is uncertain. Between the trimmed V and J ends, which lost 1 base and 5 bases, there was a span of 8 bases. The length of the CDR3 is 13 residues. Per the germline V gene, CDR1 is SGHDN and CDR2 is FVKESK. The DNA of the CDR3 is TGTGCCAGCAGCCAAGTTGTATTGGAGACCCAGTACTTC. It encodes CASSQVVLETQYF.

Here the CDR3 DNA reads TGTGCCAGCAGCTTAGCAGGAGTAGCAGTTAGCACAGATACGCAGTATTTT. Translating it yields CASSLAGVAVSTDTQYF. The chain is built from TRBV7-2 and TRBJ2-3, with D uncertain. The V end was cut by 0 bases, the J end by 0 bases, with 13 bases between. The V gene's germline CDR1 is SGHTA and CDR2 FQGNSA. The CDR3 is made up of 17 amino acids.

This chain links TRBV3-1 (or the pseudogene TRBV3-2) with TRBJ1-6; tentatively, D is TRBD1 (6 bases). V was pared by 1 base and J by 9 bases, with 13 bases between. The CDR3 is 15 residues long. Germline V gene sequence: CDR1 LGHDT, CDR2 YNNKEL (reference sequence). CDR3 DNA: TGTGCCAGCAGCCAAGGGGCAGGGGCAGGTTCACCCCTCCACTTT. It yields the protein CASSQGAGAGSPLHF.

DNA for the CDR3: TGTGCCAGCAGGAACGACGGGGGGGCGTACACCGGGGAGCTGTTTTTT. Translated, it gives CASRNDGGAYTGELFF. The J gene is TRBJ2-2, the V gene TRBV6-6; 8 positions match TRBD2. Trimming removed 6 bases from V and 3 bases from J; junction bases left unmatched: 9. The CDR3 consists of 16 residues. The germline V gene encodes CDR1 MNHNY and CDR2 SVGAGI (reference sequence).

The V gene is TRBV5-1, the J gene TRBJ2-1; a possible D gene is TRBD2 (6 bases). The CDR3 has 16 amino acids. Trimming cost V 1 base and J 6 bases, with 17 bases left between them. Per the germline V gene, CDR1 is SGHRS and CDR2 is YFSETQ. CDR3 nucleotides: TGCGCCAGCAGCTTGCCATCCCCGGGGGTGAGCAATGAGCAGTTCTTC. Protein sequence: CASSLPSPGVSNEQFF. The variable domain in full, with the rest retrieved from reference TRBV5-1 and TRBJ2-1, is KAGVTQTPRYLIKTRGQQVTLSCSPISGHRSVSWYQQTPGQGLQFLFEYFSETQRNKGNFPGRFSGRQFSNSRSEMNVSTLELGDSALYLCASSLPSPGVSNEQFFGPGTRLTVL.

CDR3 loop: CSARQDYGYTF. CDR3 coding DNA: TGCAGTGCTAGACAGGACTATGGCTACACCTTC. This chain joins TRBV20-1 and TRBJ1-2; D ambiguous. The CDR3 totals 11 residues. Between the trimmed V and J ends, which lost 2 bases and 3 bases, there was a span of 4 bases. Germline-derived CDR1 and CDR2 are DFQATT and SNEGSKA (reference sequence).